This T cell receptor (beta chain) is from a study of human T cells and chemical hapten exposure listed by TCRdb under 2021. About the full investigation: For sensitization, 2% DPC in acetone was applied to a 2 cm by 2 cm area of upper inner arm skin. The libraries were sequenced as a pool, and the TCR yield per sample differed mostly because of small variations in library volumes within the pool. The study tracked peripheral blood TCR repertoire changes in vivo during primary and secondary sensitization to the hapten diphenylcyclopropenone (DPC) in alopecia patients. The mostly female patient cohort included alopecia areata with under or over 50% scalp involvement, alopecia totalis and alopecia universalis. Patch testing was performed on the upper back with Finn chambers containing 0.01% DPC, and the patch tests were scored after 6 days according to International Contact Dermatitis Research Group standards. Patients additionally received weekly therapeutic DPC doses to the scalp throughout the roughly 23-week study period. Blood samples were taken from patients before sensitization (week 0) and then at 2, 6 and about 24 weeks after DPC sensitization. For TCR sequencing, blood came from about 28 alopecia patients at anywhere from one to four time points (pre-sensitization, 2, 6 and 24 weeks). Overall study results and their limits: Patch test score was positively correlated with the number of PT1 expanded TCRs, with significance at thresholds 8, 16 and 32 but not at 4. Because all patients had alopecia, a presumed autoimmune disease, the immune response of the patients might differ from that of healthy individuals. Repeated subsampling changed both the strength of the expansion versus patch-test correlation and the threshold at which that correlation became significant. The number of TCRs above 1 in 1000 frequency did not change with DPC sensitization; there was no evidence of global repertoire structure alterations. Significantly more large CDR3 similarity clusters were formed by expanded TCRs than by pre-sensitization or healthy control sets, consistent with antigen-driven responses.

The time point label of this sample denotes: pre-sensitization, week 0. Explained via the paper, the treatment or condition label denotes: therapeutic diphenylcyclopropenone sensitization with weekly scalp DPC. At each patch-test visit, blood was drawn before the patch test was applied. To be eligible, patients had to be aged 18 to 70, diagnosed with alopecia and judged suitable for DPC therapy, while pregnant patients were excluded. Total RNA was extracted from unfractionated whole blood that had been collected in Tempus Blood RNA tubes. The library was produced with RACE. TCRdb records NextSeq 500 as the sequencer. During library preparation, unique molecular identifiers were attached to individual cDNA molecules so that TCRs could be counted quantitatively and reproducibly. From each blood RNA sample, both TCR alpha and TCR beta chains were sequenced. In the paper's pipeline: The median number of TCRs per sample was some 100,000, ranging from roughly 23,224 to 700,000. V, J and CDR3 annotation of the TCR reads was performed with the Decombinator software suite. To make PS versus PT1 abundance plots, every sample was subsampled to the same number of TCRs (28,000). Expanded TCRs were defined as absent before sensitization and observed at least eight times at the 2-week time point. TCRdb reanalyzed the raw reads on its own, using fastp at Q25 for trimming and MiXCR for clone calling, and kept in-frame beta chains. One record per CDR3 amino acid sequence lists the most common genes and DNA. These V and J calls are TCRdb output, not the study's own analysis. The sample records 300,000 to 450,000 distinct CDR3 sequences, 5.5% of which are singletons. Under 9.5% of the sample comes from the top ten.

In this sample, this clonotype turned up a few times. Its binding antigen is unknown. No clone much larger than this one lies a single base away; base qualities are absent. This sequence was found in a young woman with alopecia areata. Some clones in this sample may be carry-over from other donors' samples. The source was whole blood, collected in connection with sensitization to the hapten diphenylcyclopropenone (DPC).

The DNA sequence follows: TGTGCCAGCTGGGGGCAGGGCACAGATACGCAGTATTTT. This gives the protein CASWGQGTDTQYF. The rearranged segments are TRBV6-5 and TRBJ2-3; TRBD1 might be the D gene, on 6 matching bases. The CDR3 covers 13 residues, taking in both the cysteine and the phenylalanine. CDR3 DNA only is kept here, 39 bases in frame from base 1. According to the germline V gene, CDR1 reads MNHEY and CDR2 reads SVGAGI. Trimming at the junction amounts to 8 bases on V and 1 base on J, and the germline ends lie 10 bases apart.